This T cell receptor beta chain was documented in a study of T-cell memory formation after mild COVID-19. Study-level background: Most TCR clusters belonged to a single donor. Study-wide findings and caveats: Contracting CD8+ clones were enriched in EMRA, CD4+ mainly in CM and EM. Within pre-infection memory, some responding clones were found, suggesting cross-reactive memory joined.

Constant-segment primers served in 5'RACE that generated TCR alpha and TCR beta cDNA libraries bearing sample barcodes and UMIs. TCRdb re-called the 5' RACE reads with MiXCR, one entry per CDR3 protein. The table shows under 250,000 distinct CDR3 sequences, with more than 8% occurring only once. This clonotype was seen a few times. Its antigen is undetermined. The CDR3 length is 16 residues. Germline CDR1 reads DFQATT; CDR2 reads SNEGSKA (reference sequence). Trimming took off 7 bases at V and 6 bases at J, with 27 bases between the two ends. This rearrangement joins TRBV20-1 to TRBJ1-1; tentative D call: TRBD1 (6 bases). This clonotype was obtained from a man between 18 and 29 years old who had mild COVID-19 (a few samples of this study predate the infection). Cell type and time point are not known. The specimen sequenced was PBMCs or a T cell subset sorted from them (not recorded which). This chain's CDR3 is CSVEPLRGGLNPEAFF. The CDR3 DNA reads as TGCAGTGTTGAGCCGTTGAGGGGGGGCTTAAACCCTGAAGCTTTCTTT.